These 21 T cell receptor beta chains share one sample of origin, sequenced in a study of T cell repertoires in cytomegalovirus infection. MiXCR was run by TCRdb on the reads, yielding one entry per CDR3 protein. The table includes approximately 280,000 distinct CDR3 sequences, 22% detected once. These TCRs' antigens remain unknown. The sequencing here drew on cultured PBMCs, taken from culture after CMV antigen stimulation. These receptors all come from a human donor in good health (CMV status not recorded). Some clones in this sample may be carry-over from other donors' samples.

V and J are TRBV10-3 and TRBJ2-3; D may be TRBD1 or TRBD2 (5 bases each). Per germline, CDR1 ENHRY and CDR2 SYGVKD. Trimming took off 3 bases at V and 3 bases at J, with 19 bases between the two ends. The CDR3 extends over 17 amino acids. The CDR3 nucleotides read TGTGCCATCAGTGACACCCGGGGCCCGCGGAAGACAGATACGCAGTATTTT. It yields the protein CAISDTRGPRKTDTQYF.

The chain is built from TRBV6-8 and TRBJ2-3, with TRBD2 identical over 12 bases. The CDR3 extends over 16 amino acids. Losses at the gene ends were 6 bases for V and 1 base for J; bases not matched to a gene: 5. Germline lookup yields CDR1 MNHGY and CDR2 SAAAGT. This CDR3 is CASSRTSGMGTDTQYF. CDR3 DNA: TGTGCCAGCAGCCGGACTAGCGGGATGGGCACAGATACGCAGTATTTT.

The chain couples TRBV12-3 or TRBV12-4 to TRBJ1-1; D gene unclear. The CDR3 length is 14 residues. Trimming removed 6 bases from V and 1 base from J, with 12 bases in between. For the CDR3, the DNA is TGTGCCAGCAGACGCGGAGGATGGAACACTGAAGCTTTCTTT. Protein: CASRRGGWNTEAFF.

This clonotype has a count of ten or more. The J gene is TRBJ2-6, the V gene TRBV7-2, with D perhaps matching TRBD2 (6 bases). Trimming stripped 2 bases from V and 3 bases from J, with 8 bases between. The germline V gene encodes CDR1 SGHTA and CDR2 FQGNSA. The CDR3 is 15 residues long. The CDR3 region has the DNA TGTGCCAGCAGCTTACAGGGAGGTGGGGCCAACGTCCTGACTTTC. Translating gives CASSLQGGGANVLTF.

This clonotype was found a few times. This chain links TRBV7-2 with TRBJ1-1, with D perhaps TRBD1 (5 bases). Germline CDR1 reads SGHTA; CDR2 reads FQGNSA. The CDR3 contains 15 residues. Trimming pared 5 bases from V and 7 bases from J, leaving 20 bases between. The CDR3 DNA sequence: TGTGCCAGCAGCCGCGTGGTAGGGGTGGGTTTTGAAGCTTTCTTT. This codes for CASSRVVGVGFEAFF.

J is TRBJ1-1 and V is TRBV19; D not certain. The CDR3 runs 12 residues. V lost 9 bases and J lost 2, with 10 bases in between. The germline CDR1 and CDR2 sequences are LNHDA and SQIVND (reference sequence). The CDR3 DNA reads as TGTGCCAGCAGAGAAGTTAACACTGAAGCTTTCTTT. Protein product: CASREVNTEAFF.

This clonotype was picked up many times. The J gene is TRBJ2-1, the V gene TRBV6-2 or TRBV6-3, with 9 bases lining up with TRBD2. V lost 6 bases and J lost 5; bases outside the gene matches: 8. The CDR3 has 15 residues. Germline assignment: CDR1 MNHEY and CDR2 SVGEGT. For the CDR3, the DNA is TGTGCCAGCAGACCTAGCTTAGCGGGAGACAATGAGCAGTTCTTC. It yields the protein CASRPSLAGDNEQFF.

The rearrangement uses TRBV30 and TRBJ2-5, with D unresolved. The CDR3 has 12 amino acids. The germline CDR1 and CDR2 sequences are GTSNPN and SVGIG (reference sequence). The ends were cut back, 2 bases at V and 4 bases at J, with 8 bases in the middle. The CDR3 sequence: CAWSSVSETQYF. The CDR3 coding sequence is TGTGCCTGGAGTTCAGTATCAGAGACCCAGTACTTC.

The chain employs TRBV6-2 or TRBV6-3 and TRBJ2-3; 11 positions agree with TRBD1. CDR3 length: 17 residues. V lost 2 bases to trimming and J lost 3 bases; unmatched junction nucleotides: 7. Germline lookup yields CDR1 MNHEY and CDR2 SVGEGT. CDR3: CASSYRTGGMSTDTQYF. The CDR3 DNA reads as TGTGCCAGCAGTTACCGGACAGGGGGCATGAGTACAGATACGCAGTATTTT.

This clonotype was recorded at least ten times. This chain uses TRBV10-3 with TRBJ2-1; the D is unclear. The germline V and J ends were trimmed by 7 bases and 0 bases, with 16 bases remaining between them. The CDR3 has 16 residues. Per the germline V gene, CDR1 is ENHRY and CDR2 is SYGVKD. CDR3 protein: CAITPTPTYSYNEQFF. DNA for the CDR3: TGTGCCATCACCCCGACACCTACCTACTCCTACAATGAGCAGTTCTTC.

This sequence joins TRBV5-4 and TRBJ2-5, with no clear D. Trimming shortened V by 3 bases and J by 3 bases, and 12 bases separated the two germline ends. CDR1 is SGHNT, CDR2 YYREEE, per germline (reference sequence). The length of the CDR3 is 14 residues. Here the CDR3 DNA reads TGTGCCAGCAGCTCGGTAGCTGGCGAAGAGACCCAGTACTTC. It is translated as CASSSVAGEETQYF.

This chain uses TRBV6-5 with TRBJ2-5; D is unclear. Germline V gene sequence: CDR1 MNHEY, CDR2 SVGAGI. CDR3 size: 13 residues. Trimming removed 4 bases at V and 7 bases at J, with 13 bases between. Here the CDR3 DNA reads TGTGCCAGCAGTTTACAGTACCGAGGGACCCAGTACTTC. Amino acids: CASSLQYRGTQYF.

This clonotype was counted between two and nine times. The chain is built from TRBV12-2 and TRBJ2-7; the table names TRBD2, a call not compared with the DNA. TRBV12-2 is an annotated pseudogene. The CDR3 is 17 amino acids. CDR3 protein: CASRLWTSGCQSYEQYV. The CDR3 DNA is TGTGCAAGTCGCCTTTGGACTAGCGGATGCCAATCCTACGAGCAGTACGTC.

The chain carries TRBV7-9 and TRBJ2-1; TRBD2 matches at 9 bases. CDR3 size: 16 residues. Germline CDR1 reads SEHNR; CDR2 reads FQNEAQ (reference sequence). Losses at the gene ends were 1 base for V and 7 bases for J; bases not matched to a gene: 8. For the CDR3, the DNA is TGTGCCAGCAGCTTAGATTTGGGACTAGCTTCGAATGAGCAGTTCTTC. It is translated as CASSLDLGLASNEQFF.

This clonotype has ten or more counts. One end of the junction varies from germline; a read error may be responsible. V gene TRBV7-7 combines with J gene TRBJ2-1, with D maybe TRBD1 (5 bases). Germline loops: CDR1 SSHAT, CDR2 FNYEAQ (reference sequence). The length of the CDR3 is 14 residues. The CDR3 loop is CASSLGEGYNEQFF. CDR3 sequence (DNA): TGTGCTAGCAGCTTAGGGGAAGGGTACAATGAGCAGTTCTTC. Based on the CDR3 plus reference TRBV7-7 and TRBJ2-1, the full variable domain is GAGVSQSPRYKVTKRGQDVTLRCDPISSHATLYWYQQALGQGPEFLTYFNYEAQPDKSGLPSDRFSAERPEGSISTLTIQRTEQRDSAMYRCASSLGEGYNEQFFGPGTRLTVL.

This clonotype was seen a handful of times. The chain carries TRBV7-6 and TRBJ2-3; D remains ambiguous. Per germline, CDR1 SGHVS and CDR2 FNYEAQ. The CDR3 consists of 13 residues. Deletions cut 2 bases from V and 1 base from J, with 4 bases between. Here the CDR3 DNA reads TGTGCCAGCAGCTTATGGCGCACAGATACGCAGTATTTT. It is translated as CASSLWRTDTQYF.

This clonotype was counted between two and nine times. V is TRBV7-3 and J is TRBJ1-6; 8 bases line up with TRBD1. This CDR3 comprises 14 residues. The V gene's germline CDR1 is SGHTA and CDR2 FQGTGA. Germline trimming cut 5 bases from V and 6 bases from J; bases unmatched to any gene: 3. CDR3 coding DNA: TGTGCCAGCAGCCCGACAGGGGTTAATTCACCCCTCCACTTT. Its protein is CASSPTGVNSPLHF.

The sample holds a few counts of this clonotype. This sequence joins TRBV2 and TRBJ2-5; 7 positions agree with TRBD1. This CDR3 spans 14 amino acids. The germline V gene has CDR1 SNHLY and CDR2 FYNNEI. V trimming: 7 bases; J trimming: 2 bases; junction bases outside the gene matches: 7. In nucleotides, the CDR3 is TGTGCCAGCAATTACAGGGGAACTCAAGAGACCCAGTACTTC. This sequence encodes CASNYRGTQETQYF.

The V and J genes are TRBV24-1 and TRBJ2-2; TRBD2 aligns across 8 bases. Germline CDR1 is KGHDR and CDR2 is SFDVKD. J was trimmed by 6 bases and V by 1 base; bases with no gene match: 9. This CDR3 has 17 residues. The CDR3 region has the DNA TGTGCCACCAGTGATTTTTTAAGTAGCGGGGAAGCCGGGGAGCTGTTTTTT. It codes for CATSDFLSSGEAGELFF.

This clonotype was observed a handful of times. This chain links TRBV6-5 with TRBJ1-2; no clear D gene. Germline V lookup: CDR1 MNHEY, CDR2 SVGAGI. The CDR3 spans 13 residues. V gave up 0 bases and J gave up 8 bases, with 10 bases separating them. The DNA for the CDR3 is TGTGCCAGCAGTTACTCGGGGAAGGACGGCTACACCTTC. Amino acids: CASSYSGKDGYTF.

At least ten counts were recorded for this clonotype. The rearrangement joins TRBV10-3 to TRBJ2-1; TRBD2 might be the D (6 bases). This CDR3 has 14 amino acids. The germline V gene has CDR1 ENHRY and CDR2 SYGVKD. V lost 4 bases and J 2 bases, leaving 9 bases between the germline ends. The CDR3 DNA reads TGTGCCATCAGTGTGGAGGGGCCCTACAATGAGCAGTTCTTC. Translating it yields CAISVEGPYNEQFF.